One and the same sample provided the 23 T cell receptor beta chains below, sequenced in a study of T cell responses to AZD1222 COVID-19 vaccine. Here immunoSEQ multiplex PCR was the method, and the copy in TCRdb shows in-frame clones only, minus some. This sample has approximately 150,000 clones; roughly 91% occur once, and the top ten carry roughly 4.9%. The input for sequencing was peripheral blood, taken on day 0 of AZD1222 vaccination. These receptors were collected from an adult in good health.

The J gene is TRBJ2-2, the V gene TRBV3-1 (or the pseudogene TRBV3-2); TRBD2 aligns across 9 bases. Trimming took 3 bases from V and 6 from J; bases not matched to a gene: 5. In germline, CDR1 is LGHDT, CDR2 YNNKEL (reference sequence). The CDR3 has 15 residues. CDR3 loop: CASSQFSGRAGELFF. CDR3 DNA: TGTGCCAGCAGCCAGTTTAGCGGGAGAGCCGGGGAGCTGTTTTTT.

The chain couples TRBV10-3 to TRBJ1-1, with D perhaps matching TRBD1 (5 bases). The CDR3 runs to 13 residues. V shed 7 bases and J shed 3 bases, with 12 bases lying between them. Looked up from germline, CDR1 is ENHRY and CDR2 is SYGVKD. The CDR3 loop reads CAIKPVGDTEAFF. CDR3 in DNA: TGTGCCATCAAACCAGTGGGGGACACTGAAGCTTTCTTT.

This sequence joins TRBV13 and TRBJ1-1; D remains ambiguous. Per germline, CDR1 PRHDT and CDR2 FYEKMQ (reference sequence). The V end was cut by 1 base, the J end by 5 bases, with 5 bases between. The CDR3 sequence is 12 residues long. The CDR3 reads CASSLARTEAFF. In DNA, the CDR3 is TGTGCCAGCAGCTTAGCACGAACTGAAGCTTTCTTT.

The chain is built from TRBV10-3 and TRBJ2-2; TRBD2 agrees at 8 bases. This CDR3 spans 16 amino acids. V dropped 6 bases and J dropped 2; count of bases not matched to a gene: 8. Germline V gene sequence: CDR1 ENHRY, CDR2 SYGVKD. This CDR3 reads CAIRVSGNINTGELFF. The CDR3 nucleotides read TGTGCCATCAGGGTTAGCGGGAACATCAACACCGGGGAGCTGTTTTTT.

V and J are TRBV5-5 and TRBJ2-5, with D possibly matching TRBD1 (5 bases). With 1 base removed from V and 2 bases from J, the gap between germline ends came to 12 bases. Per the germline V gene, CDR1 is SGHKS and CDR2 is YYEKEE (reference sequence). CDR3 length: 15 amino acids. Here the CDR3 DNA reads TGTGCCAGCAGCTTGTTAGTGACAGAACAAGAGACCCAGTACTTC. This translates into CASSLLVTEQETQYF.

CDR3 protein: CASSPYRGGVTEAFF. In DNA form, the CDR3 reads TGTGCCAGCAGCCCCTACCGGGGGGGGGTCACTGAAGCTTTCTTT. The chain is built from TRBV3-1 (or the pseudogene TRBV3-2) and TRBJ1-1; D is possibly TRBD1 (5 bases). Germline-derived CDR1 and CDR2 are LGHDT and YNNKEL (reference sequence). The ends were cut back, 4 bases at V and 4 bases at J, with 16 bases in the middle. CDR3 size: 15 residues.

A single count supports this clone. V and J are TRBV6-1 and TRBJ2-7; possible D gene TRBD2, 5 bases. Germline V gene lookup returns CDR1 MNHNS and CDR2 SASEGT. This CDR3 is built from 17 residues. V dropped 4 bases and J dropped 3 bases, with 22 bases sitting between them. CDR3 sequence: CASSVGSRRAYFYEQYF. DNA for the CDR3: TGTGCCAGCAGTGTGGGAAGCAGGCGGGCCTATTTCTACGAGCAGTACTTC.

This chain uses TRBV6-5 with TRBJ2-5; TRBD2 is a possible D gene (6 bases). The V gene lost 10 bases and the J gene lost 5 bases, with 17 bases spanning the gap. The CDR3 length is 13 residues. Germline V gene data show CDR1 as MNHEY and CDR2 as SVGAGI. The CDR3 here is CATARGDWETQYF. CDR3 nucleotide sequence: TGTGCCACCGCGCGCGGGGATTGGGAGACCCAGTACTTC.

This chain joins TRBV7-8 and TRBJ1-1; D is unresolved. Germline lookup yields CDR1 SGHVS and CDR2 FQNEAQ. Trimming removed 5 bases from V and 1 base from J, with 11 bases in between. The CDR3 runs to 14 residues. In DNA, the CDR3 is TGTGCCAGCAGCACGAGTGGAAGGAACACTGAAGCTTTCTTT. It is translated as CASSTSGRNTEAFF. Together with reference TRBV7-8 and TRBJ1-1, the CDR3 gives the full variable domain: GAGVSQSPRYKVAKRGQDVALRCDPISGHVSLFWYQQALGQGPEFLTYFQNEAQLDKSGLPSDRFFAERPEGSVSTLKIQRTQQEDSAVYLCASSTSGRNTEAFFGQGTRLTVV.

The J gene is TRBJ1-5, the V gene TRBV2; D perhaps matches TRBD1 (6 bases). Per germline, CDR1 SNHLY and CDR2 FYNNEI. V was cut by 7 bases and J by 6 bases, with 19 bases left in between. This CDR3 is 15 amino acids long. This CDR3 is CASMEGGRSFQPQHF. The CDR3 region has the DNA TGTGCCAGCATGGAGGGGGGAAGGTCGTTTCAGCCCCAGCATTTT.

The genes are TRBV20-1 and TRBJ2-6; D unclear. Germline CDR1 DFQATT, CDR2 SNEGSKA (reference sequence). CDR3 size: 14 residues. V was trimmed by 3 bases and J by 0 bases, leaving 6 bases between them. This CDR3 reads CSASAISGANVLTF. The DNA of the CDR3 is TGCAGTGCTAGTGCTATCTCTGGGGCCAACGTCCTGACTTTC.

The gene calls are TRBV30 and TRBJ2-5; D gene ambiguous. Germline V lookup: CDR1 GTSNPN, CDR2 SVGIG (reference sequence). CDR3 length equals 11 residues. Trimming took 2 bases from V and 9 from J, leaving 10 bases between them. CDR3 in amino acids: CAWSHSNAQYF. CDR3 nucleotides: TGTGCCTGGAGTCATTCTAATGCCCAGTACTTC.

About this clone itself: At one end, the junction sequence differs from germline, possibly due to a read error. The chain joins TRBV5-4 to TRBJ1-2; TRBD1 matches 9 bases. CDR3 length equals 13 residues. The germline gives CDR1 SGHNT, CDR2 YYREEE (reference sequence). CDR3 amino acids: CASSLGVTGGFSF. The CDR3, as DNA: TGTGCCAGCAGCTTGGGGGTGACAGGGGGATTCTCCTTC.

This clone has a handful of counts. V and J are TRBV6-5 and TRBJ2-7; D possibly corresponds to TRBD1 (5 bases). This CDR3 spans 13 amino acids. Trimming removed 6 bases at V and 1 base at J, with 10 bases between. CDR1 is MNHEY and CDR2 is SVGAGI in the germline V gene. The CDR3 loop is CASSLRDSYEQYF. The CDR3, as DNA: TGTGCCAGCAGCCTCAGGGATTCCTACGAGCAGTACTTC.

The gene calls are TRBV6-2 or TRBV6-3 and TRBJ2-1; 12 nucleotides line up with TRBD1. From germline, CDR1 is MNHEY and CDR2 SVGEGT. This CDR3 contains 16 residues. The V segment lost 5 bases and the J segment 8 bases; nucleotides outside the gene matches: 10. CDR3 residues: CASSTRDRGLVDEQFF. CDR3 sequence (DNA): TGTGCCAGCAGTACGCGGGACAGGGGGCTTGTCGATGAGCAGTTCTTC.

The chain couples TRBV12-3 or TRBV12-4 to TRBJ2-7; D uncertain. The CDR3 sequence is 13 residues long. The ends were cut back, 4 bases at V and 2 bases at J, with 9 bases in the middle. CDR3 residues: CASSSRPTYEQYF. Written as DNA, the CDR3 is TGTGCCAGCAGTTCCCGCCCTACCTACGAGCAGTACTTC.

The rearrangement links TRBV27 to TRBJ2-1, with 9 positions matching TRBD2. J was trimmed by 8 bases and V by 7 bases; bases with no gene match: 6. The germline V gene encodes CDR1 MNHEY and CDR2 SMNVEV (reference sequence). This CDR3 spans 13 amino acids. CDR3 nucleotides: TGTGCCAGCATGATGCGGGAGGGCGATGAGCAGTTCTTC. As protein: CASMMREGDEQFF.

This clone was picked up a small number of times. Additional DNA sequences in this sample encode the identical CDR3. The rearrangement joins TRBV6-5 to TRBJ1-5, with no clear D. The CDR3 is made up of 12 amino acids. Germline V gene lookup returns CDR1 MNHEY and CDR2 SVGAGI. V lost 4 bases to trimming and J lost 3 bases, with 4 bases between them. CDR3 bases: TGTGCCAGCAGTTCCAACAATCAGCCCCAGCATTTT. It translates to CASSSNNQPQHF.

CDR3: CASSVEDRYSPLHF. The CDR3 DNA reads TGTGCCAGCAGCGTAGAGGACAGGTATTCACCCCTCCACTTT. J is TRBJ1-6 and V is TRBV9, with 7 bases lining up with TRBD1. With 0 bases clipped from V and 8 bases from J, the junction kept 2 bases outside the gene matches. Germline V gene lookup returns CDR1 SGDLS and CDR2 YYNGEE. The CDR3 consists of 14 residues.

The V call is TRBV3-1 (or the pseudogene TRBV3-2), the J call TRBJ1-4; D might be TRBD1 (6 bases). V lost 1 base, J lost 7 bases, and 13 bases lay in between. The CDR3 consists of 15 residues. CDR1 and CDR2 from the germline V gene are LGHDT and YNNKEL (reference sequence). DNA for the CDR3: TGTGCCAGCAGCCAAGGATGGGGGGCGGGTGAAAAACTGTTTTTT. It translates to CASSQGWGAGEKLFF.

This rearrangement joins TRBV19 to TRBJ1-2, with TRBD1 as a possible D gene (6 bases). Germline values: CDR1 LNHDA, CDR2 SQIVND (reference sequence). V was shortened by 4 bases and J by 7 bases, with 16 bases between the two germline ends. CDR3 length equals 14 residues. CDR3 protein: CASSRIGQGGGYTF. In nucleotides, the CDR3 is TGTGCCAGTAGTAGAATTGGCCAAGGGGGTGGCTACACCTTC.

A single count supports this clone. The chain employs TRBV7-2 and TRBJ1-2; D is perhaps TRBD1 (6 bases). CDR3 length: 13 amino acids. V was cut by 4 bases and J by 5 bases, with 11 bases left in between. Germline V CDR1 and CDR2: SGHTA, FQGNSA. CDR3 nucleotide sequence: TGTGCCAGCAGCTCCGGGACAACGTATGGCTACACCTTC. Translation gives CASSSGTTYGYTF.

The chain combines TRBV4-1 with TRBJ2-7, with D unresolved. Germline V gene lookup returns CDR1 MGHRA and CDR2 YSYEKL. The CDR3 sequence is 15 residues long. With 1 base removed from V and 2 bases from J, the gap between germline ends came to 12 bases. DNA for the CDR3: TGCGCCAGCAGCCAAGTTTTGGATAGGGCCTACGAGCAGTACTTC. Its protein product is CASSQVLDRAYEQYF.